The 5 T cell receptor beta chains presented below share a single source sample, sequenced in a study of T cell responses to AZD1222 COVID-19 vaccine. Sequencing used immunoSEQ multiplex PCR; TCRdb keeps in-frame clones, though not all of them. Among roughly 120,000 clones listed, around 88% were seen once. The sequencing here drew on peripheral blood, taken 28 days after the second AZD1222 dose. Receptors were obtained from an adult who received the AZD1222 COVID-19 vaccine.

The chain links TRBV5-6 to TRBJ2-7, with D possibly being TRBD1 (6 bases). This CDR3 region has 13 residues. Between the trimmed V and J ends, which lost 2 bases and 6 bases, there was a span of 12 bases. Germline CDR1 reads SGHDT; CDR2 reads YYEEEE. The chain's CDR3 is CASSFPQGSEQYF. As DNA, the CDR3 is TGTGCCAGCAGCTTCCCGCAGGGGAGCGAGCAGTACTTC.

The chain uses TRBV7-6 and TRBJ2-5, with 13 positions matching TRBD2. The CDR3 contains 17 residues. Losses at the gene ends were 5 bases for V and 10 bases for J; bases not matched to a gene: 16. From germline, CDR1 is SGHVS and CDR2 FNYEAQ. The CDR3 nucleotides read TGTGCCAGCAGCCCCACGACTAGCGGGGGGCCTGGTGGGGACCAGTACTTC. This sequence encodes CASSPTTSGGPGGDQYF.

The chain combines TRBV11-2 with TRBJ2-5; D may be TRBD1 or TRBD2 (5 bases each). V was pared by 4 bases and J by 4 bases, with 10 bases between. The CDR3 has 13 residues. Germline values: CDR1 SGHAT, CDR2 FQNNGV. In DNA form, the CDR3 reads TGTGCCAGCAGCTCCGGGGACCGAGAGACCCAGTACTTC. Residues: CASSSGDRETQYF.

The J gene is TRBJ2-7, the V gene TRBV7-9; D may be TRBD1 or TRBD2 (5 bases each). CDR3 length: 14 residues. V was trimmed by 3 bases and J by 6 bases, leaving 15 bases between them. Germline CDR1 reads SEHNR; CDR2 reads FQNEAQ (reference sequence). CDR3 sequence: CASSLRGASPEQYF. Here the CDR3 DNA reads TGTGCCAGCAGCTTGCGAGGGGCTAGTCCCGAGCAGTACTTC.

The chain links TRBV3-1 (or the pseudogene TRBV3-2) to TRBJ1-1; 10 bases are a match to TRBD1. V lost 4 bases, J lost 4 bases, and 9 bases stayed unmatched. Germline V gene sequence: CDR1 LGHDT, CDR2 YNNKEL (reference sequence). This CDR3 region has 16 residues. The CDR3 region is CASSPGTGALGTEAFF. The CDR3, as DNA: TGTGCCAGCAGCCCCGGGACAGGGGCCCTGGGCACTGAAGCTTTCTTT.